Following are 12 T cell receptor beta chains from one sample sequenced in a study of Ad26.COV2.S vaccination and SARS-CoV-2 variants. Using immunoSEQ multiplex PCR, the repertoire was profiled, and TCRdb retains in-frame clones only, with some absent. The profile shows fewer than 900,000 clones, around 90% of them singletons. The treatment denotes: over 15 received Ad26.COV2.S at low or high dose, single or two shots; several received placebo; per-sample allocation not given. Day 63 after the first injection of vaccine or placebo was the sampling time. Sample: peripheral blood, taken in a trial of Ad26.COV2.S vaccine versus placebo. Every receptor here comes from a person between 18 and 59 years old who received the Ad26.COV2.S COVID-19 vaccine or a placebo.

The chain joins TRBV5-6 to TRBJ2-3; tentatively, D is TRBD2 (6 bases). The germline CDR1 and CDR2 sequences are SGHDT and YYEEEE. This CDR3 contains 15 residues. The V gene lost 0 bases and the J gene lost 1 base, with 9 bases spanning the gap. Here the CDR3 reads CASSLVASGTDTQYF. The DNA for the CDR3 is TGTGCCAGCAGCTTGGTGGCTAGCGGCACAGATACGCAGTATTTT. The complete variable domain, with remaining parts taken from reference TRBV5-6 and TRBJ2-3, reads DAGVTQSPTHLIKTRGQQVTLRCSPKSGHDTVSWYQQALGQGPQFIFQYYEEEERQRGNFPDRFSGHQFPNYSSELNVNALLLGDSALYLCASSLVASGTDTQYFGPGTRLTVL.

This chain uses TRBV5-1 with TRBJ1-3; D uncertain. Germline values: CDR1 SGHRS, CDR2 YFSETQ. V was shortened by 0 bases and J by 0 bases, with 4 bases between the two germline ends. The CDR3 has 14 amino acids. The CDR3 DNA follows: TGCGCCAGCAGCTTGGGCAACTCTGGAAACACCATATATTTT. Amino acid sequence: CASSLGNSGNTIYF.

About this clone: The same CDR3 can be traced to other DNA sequences in this sample. The chain uses TRBV7-2 and TRBJ1-2; 8 bases line up with TRBD1. The CDR3 sequence is 13 residues long. With 4 bases clipped from V and 5 bases from J, the junction kept 3 bases outside the gene matches. Germline CDR1 reads SGHTA; CDR2 reads FQGNSA. Here the CDR3 reads CASSSGQGYGYTF. The CDR3 nucleotides are TGTGCCAGCAGCTCCGGACAGGGATATGGCTACACCTTC. The full variable domain, in which reference TRBV7-2 and TRBJ1-2 provide the parts outside the CDR3, is GAGVSQSPSNKVTEKGKDVELRCDPISGHTALYWYRQSLGQGLEFLIYFQGNSAPDKSGLPSDRFSAERTGGSVSTLTIQRTQQEDSAVYLCASSSGQGYGYTFGSGTRLTVV.

The rearrangement links TRBV4-1 to TRBJ2-1, with 8 bases fitting TRBD2. Germline V gene data show CDR1 as MGHRA and CDR2 as YSYEKL. After removal of 1 base from V and 3 bases from J, the junction contained 5 bases not matched to a gene. This CDR3 comprises 16 residues. CDR3 protein: CASSQGTSKNYNEQFF. CDR3 nucleotide sequence: TGCGCCAGCAGCCAAGGGACTAGCAAGAACTACAATGAGCAGTTCTTC.

This sequence joins TRBV12-3 or TRBV12-4 and TRBJ1-6; D not resolved. This CDR3 region has 12 residues. V lost 8 bases, J lost 8 bases, and 10 bases lay in between. The CDR3 here is CASSRVDSPLHF. The CDR3, as DNA: TGTGCCAGCTCGAGGGTCGATTCACCCCTCCACTTT.

This chain connects TRBV25-1 to TRBJ1-6; the D is unclear. The CDR3 spans 17 residues. The V and J ends lost 1 base and 0 bases respectively, with 10 bases between them. Germline assignment: CDR1 MGHDK and CDR2 SYGVNS. This CDR3 is CASSEFFHSSYNSPLHF. The CDR3 nucleotides read TGTGCCAGCAGTGAATTTTTCCACAGCTCCTATAATTCACCCCTCCACTTT.

In the case of this clone: The sample holds other DNA sequences that translate to the same CDR3. The rearrangement joins TRBV6-5 to TRBJ1-2; 7 bases agree with TRBD1. Germline lookup yields CDR1 MNHEY and CDR2 SVGAGI. Germline trimming cut 5 bases from V and 2 bases from J; bases unmatched to any gene: 5. The CDR3 consists of 14 residues. For the CDR3, the DNA is TGTGCCAGCAGTCCGACAGGGAGAAACTATGGCTACACCTTC. This translates into CASSPTGRNYGYTF.

This chain links TRBV24-1 with TRBJ2-5; D may correspond to TRBD1 or TRBD2 (5 bases each). This CDR3 is 12 amino acids long. Germline CDR1 is KGHDR and CDR2 is SFDVKD. Trimming took 7 bases from V and 5 from J, leaving 10 bases between them. The CDR3 reads CATRGVGETQYF. The CDR3 bases are TGTGCCACCAGGGGGGTGGGCGAGACCCAGTACTTC.

V usage is TRBV4-1 and J usage is TRBJ1-2; 12 bases line up with TRBD1. Germline V gene sequence: CDR1 MGHRA, CDR2 YSYEKL. The CDR3 covers 15 residues. V was pared by 0 bases and J by 8 bases, with 4 bases of the junction left unmatched. The CDR3 region is CASSQEGTGGRGYTF. As DNA, the CDR3 is TGCGCCAGCAGCCAAGAAGGGACAGGGGGCCGAGGCTACACCTTC.

The chain is built from TRBV6-6 and TRBJ2-2; 7 bases line up with TRBD2. Unmatched junction bases numbered 1, after V lost 7 bases and J lost 2 bases. Germline CDR1 reads MNHNY; CDR2 reads SVGAGI (reference sequence). The CDR3 runs to 13 residues. The CDR3: CASTGGNTGELFF. Here the CDR3 DNA reads TGTGCCAGCACGGGAGGAAACACCGGGGAGCTGTTTTTT.

The chain carries TRBV19 and TRBJ2-1; D possibly corresponds to TRBD2 (6 bases). In germline, CDR1 is LNHDA, CDR2 SQIVND (reference sequence). The ends were cut back, 7 bases at V and 3 bases at J, with 13 bases in the middle. The CDR3 covers 14 residues. Here the CDR3 DNA reads TGTGCCAGTACTCCGGGAGTGGGCTACAATGAGCAGTTCTTC. Translation: CASTPGVGYNEQFF.

This clone was seen a single time. The chain is built from TRBV6-2 or TRBV6-3 and TRBJ1-2, with D tentatively TRBD1 (6 bases). V lost 6 bases and J 1 base, leaving 18 bases between the germline ends. Germline-derived CDR1 and CDR2 are MNHEY and SVGEGT. This CDR3 is 16 amino acids long. DNA of the CDR3: TGTGCCAGCAGCGTCGAAGGGGGTCGACTTAACTATGGCTACACCTTC. Translation gives CASSVEGGRLNYGYTF.